This T cell receptor beta chain was retrieved from a study of vaccination and CD4 T cells after COVID-19. Study details: Control wells got either CEFX epitopes, HIV-1 Nef peptides, or no peptide at all.

Regarding this clonotype: Its antigen remains unknown.

Germline CDR1 reads SNHLY; CDR2 reads FYNNEI. J lost 7 bases, V lost 6 bases, and 13 bases had no gene match. The CDR3 runs 18 residues. Treatment described: approximately nine-day PBMC culture with coronavirus spike peptide pools or control peptides (ViraFEST assay). Unexposed donor CD4+ T cells predated the COVID-19 pandemic, collected 2011-2018. Fresh IL-2 medium replaced half the culture medium on days 3 and 7. Sequencing of cultured CD4+ T cell DNA used the Oncomine TCR Beta short-read assay. Once CD4+ T cells had been cultured, genomic DNA was extracted from them. From the PCR reads, TCRdb called clonotypes with MiXCR, one entry per CDR3 protein. The profile shows some 3,000 distinct CDR3 sequences, about 29% of them singletons.

Sequencing used CD4+ T cells from blood, cultured in vitro. The chain joins TRBV2 to TRBJ2-1, with TRBD2 matching 15 bases. The TCR comes from a human donor in good health. The CDR3 loop reads CASSLRWGLAGGGNEQFF. As DNA, the CDR3 is TGTGCCAGCAGCTTACGTTGGGGACTAGCGGGAGGTGGGAATGAGCAGTTCTTC.